The source of this T cell receptor (beta chain) is a study of shared clonotypes between healthy human individuals (dated by TCRdb to about 2020). Regarding the complete study: The cohort included three men and a couple of women between 18 and 49 years of age. Per donor, three plates each were used for CD4 naive and CD4 memory, two for CD8 naive, and one for CD8 memory. To estimate repertoire size and how much clonotype sharing occurs between individuals, the study deeply sequenced the blood TCR repertoires of about five healthy adults. To increase sequencing depth and limit assay-specific biases, TCR repertoire library preparation and sequencing were carried out by different laboratories using diverse techniques. Per donor, leukapheresis produced somewhere between about 0.9 and 10 billion PBMCs.

Donors were healthy HIV-negative adults with no recently reported acute infections or vaccinations. Only Caucasian adults living in Nashville, Tennessee, USA were represented among the donors. CD4+ T cells were enriched by magnetic negative selection, after which naive cells were positively selected on CD45RA and the negative fraction was taken as the memory subset. Blood was collected by leukapheresis, and PBMCs were isolated by Ficoll-Histopaque density gradient centrifugation and then cryopreserved in liquid nitrogen vapor phase. Purity and quantity of every magnetically sorted T cell population were checked by analytical flow cytometry. From each sorted fraction, genomic DNA was isolated and quantified by UV absorbance on a Nanodrop 2000c. The study at large found these results: Even with the large sequencing depth, rarefaction of the sorted-subset datasets indicated that sequencing was incomplete. Compared with non-shared clonotypes, the clonotypes found in all four sorted-subset donors had higher generation probabilities. Larger estimated clonotype richness was generally found for naive subsets than for memory subsets. Across a handful of donors, about 4.5% of naive CD4, roughly 3.5% of naive CD8, approximately 2.5% of memory CD4, and approximately 0.4% of memory CD8 clonotypes were shared. The small number of donors limited the genetic and exposure-history diversity represented. Based on pairwise subsampling, the degree of clonotype sharing among donors was expected to be affected by sequencing depth. Sampling was restricted to blood, and TCR repertoires in tissues likely differ from the TCR repertoires found in blood.

Using the deep immunoSEQ assay, multiplex PCR amplified TCR CDR3 regions from genomic DNA. For each cell subset, the extracted genomic DNA was distributed evenly across all wells of several immunoSEQ 96-well plates, and each plate served as one replicate. For sorted subsets, about 210 ng of genomic DNA, equivalent to some 30,000 T cell genomes, went into each replicate PCR. The purified libraries were quantified using a Qubit 3.0 fluorometer, sized with a Bioanalyzer 2100, and then quantified again using the KAPA Library Quantification kit. Every immunoSEQ 96-well plate was sequenced on a dedicated single-read 150-cycle Illumina NextSeq 550 flow cell. The source study handled its data this way. Because the immunoSEQ output held only junctional sequences and lacked quality scores, the filtering could not match the filtering applied to full-length reads. To assign V/J genes and CDR3, sequences were annotated against IMGT germline references using PyIR, a Python wrapper for IgBLAST v1.9. Any read was removed if the V/J assignment was weak (E-value above 1e-6), the CDR3 was missing, or the read contained stop codons, out-of-frame junctions, or ambiguous translated residues. A V3J clonotype was defined by an identical inferred V gene, J gene, and CDR3 amino acid sequence. The percentage overlap between two repertoires was calculated by dividing the number of shared unique clonotypes by the size of the smaller repertoire. RTK rarefaction, the Chao1 estimator, and Recon v2.1 estimates of unobserved clonotypes were used to assess repertoire richness. For all TCRbeta clonotypes obtained by the gDNA method from a few donors, generation probabilities were computed with OLGA. Here the immuneACCESS table is served through TCRdb, limited to in-frame sequences with V and J called. Missing clones are a known gap in these copies; in checked studies unresolved V genes cover under half, and the rest lacks a known reason. Clone size and the V and J calls come from that table; the DNA yielded D and trimming. The sample yields roughly 1,500,000 clones; 97% to 99% were counted once. The ten largest make up roughly 0.35% of the sample.

Based on the germline V gene (reference sequence), the CDR1 and CDR2 sequences are LNHNV and YYDKDF. Measured from the cysteine to the phenylalanine, the CDR3 is 17 residues long. Only the CDR3 DNA stays, 51 bases, in frame from base 1. Trimming accounts for 1 base at V and 8 bases at J, while the number of junction bases matched to no gene is 7. To note about this clone: The antigen it recognizes is unknown. Base qualities are not at hand, and no much larger clone is one base apart.

This TCR came from a man younger than 40 in good health. The sequenced material came from naive CD4+ T cells sorted from blood. Reading the label with the study, this specimen's cell subset or site is: CD45RA+ positively selected. The sequence links TRBV15 to TRBJ2-1; 14 bases in between match TRBD2. The sequenced DNA: TGTGCCACCAGCAGAGTGACCGGGACTAGCGGGAGTTATGAGCAGTTCTTC. It translates as CATSRVTGTSGSYEQFF.